This T cell receptor beta chain derives from a study of T cells in Graves' hyperthyroidism and ophthalmopathy. As for the study in general: Peripheral blood was drawn at first diagnosis, prior to all treatment. Broader study findings: Blood also contained most expanded thyroid clonotypes above 0.001.

The V gene's germline CDR1 is DFQATT and CDR2 SNEGSKA (reference sequence). The CDR3 consists of 15 residues. V lost 3 bases, J lost 3 bases, and 15 bases lay in between. Regions amplified from RNA transcripts were the TCR beta CDR3 regions. First-round RT-PCR with HTBI primers amplified the TCR CDR3 region. One entry per CDR3 protein, called by TCRdb with MiXCR from the multiplex PCR reads. The sample consists of roughly 560,000 distinct CDR3 sequences, roughly 14% of them appearing once. Comment on this clonotype: What it binds is unknown. Given a much more abundant clone one base away, this may be a read error.

The sample consisted of blood. The chain uses TRBV20-1 and TRBJ2-4; D gene ambiguous. This receptor was taken from a woman between 35 and 50 years old with Graves' ophthalmopathy. The CDR3 loop is CSARPIEPFKNIQYF. CDR3 sequence (DNA): TGCAGTGCTAGGCCTATCGAACCCTTCAAAAACATTCAGTACTTC.